This is a list of T cell receptor beta chains from one sample in a study of T cell repertoires in cytomegalovirus infection. Which antigens these TCRs recognize remains unknown. Using its own MiXCR run on the reads, TCRdb lists one record per CDR3 protein. The table includes hundreds of thousands of distinct CDR3 sequences, roughly 28% detected once. The source was cultured PBMCs, collected from culture after CMV antigen stimulation. The receptors shown here come from a human donor in good health (CMV status not recorded). Some clones in this sample may be carry-over from other donors' samples. CDR3s include the opening cysteine and the closing phenylalanine or tryptophan. Fields, in order: J gene, V gene, D gene, clone size, CDR3 DNA, CDR3 protein. D genes are given only for firm matches. Expanded clones are given a class, and other clones once, few, many or no size at all.

J: TRBJ2-1
V: TRBV20-1
D: -
size: -
DNA: TGCAGTGCTAGAGATCCGACGGAGTCCTACAATGAGCAGTTCTTC
CDR3: CSARDPTESYNEQFF

J: TRBJ1-5
V: TRBV19
D: TRBD1
size: -
DNA: TGTGCCAGTAGTCGGGGACAGCGAGATCAGCCCCAGCATTTT
CDR3: CASSRGQRDQPQHF

J: TRBJ1-2
V: TRBV6-6
D: -
size: few
DNA: TGTGCCAGCAGTTACTCACGGGGGCGATACTATGGCTACACCTTC
CDR3: CASSYSRGRYYGYTF

J: TRBJ1-2
V: TRBV20-1
D: -
size: -
DNA: TGCAGTGCTGCGGGTCCGTCGGTGATCTATGGCTACACCTTC
CDR3: CSAAGPSVIYGYTF

J: TRBJ2-5
V: TRBV6-5
D: TRBD1
size: -
DNA: TGTGCCAGCAGTTACCCCGGGACAGGGGGCCATCAGTACTTC
CDR3: CASSYPGTGGHQYF

J: TRBJ2-3
V: TRBV7-8
D: -
size: -
DNA: TGTGCCAGCAGCCGGGGACTCTTTGAGGATACGCAGTATTTT
CDR3: CASSRGLFEDTQYF

J: TRBJ1-6
V: TRBV6-1
D: -
size: -
DNA: TGTGCCAGCAGCCCGACGGGGAGCTCCTATAATTCACCCCTCCACTTT
CDR3: CASSPTGSSYNSPLHF

J: TRBJ1-5
V: TRBV7-4
D: -
size: -
DNA: TGTGCCAGCACGAGTGATGGGGGGGGGCTCAATCAGCCCCAGCATTTT
CDR3: CASTSDGGGLNQPQHF

J: TRBJ1-3
V: TRBV5-4
D: TRBD1
size: -
DNA: TGTGCCAGCAGCGACCCGAGGGACAGTTCCCCCTCTGGAAACACCATATATTTT
CDR3: CASSDPRDSSPSGNTIYF

J: TRBJ1-1
V: TRBV7-3
D: -
size: -
DNA: TGTGCCAGCAGCTCCGAGTCCCAGACTGAAGCTTTCTTT
CDR3: CASSSESQTEAFF

J: TRBJ1-3
V: TRBV12-3/TRBV12-4
D: -
size: many
DNA: TGTGCCAGCAGTTTAGTACTGACAGACTCTGGAAACACCATATATTTT
CDR3: CASSLVLTDSGNTIYF

J: TRBJ2-7
V: TRBV5-3
D: TRBD1
size: -
DNA: TGTGCCAGCAGCCCCTCGGGACAGGGGGGAACCTACGAGCAGTACTTC
CDR3: CASSPSGQGGTYEQYF

J: TRBJ2-3
V: TRBV18
D: -
size: -
DNA: TGTGCCAGCTCACCACCTAGCGAAGATACGCAGTATTTT
CDR3: CASSPPSEDTQYF

J: TRBJ1-3
V: TRBV12-3/TRBV12-4
D: TRBD1
size: few
DNA: TGTGCCAGCAGCCCCAGGGGGGCCCGTCAAGGAAACACCATATATTTT
CDR3: CASSPRGARQGNTIYF

J: TRBJ1-1
V: TRBV11-2
D: TRBD1
size: -
DNA: TGTGCCAGCAAATCGACAGGGGGAAATTTCACTGAAGCTTTCTTT
CDR3: CASKSTGGNFTEAFF

J: TRBJ2-6
V: TRBV2
D: -
size: -
DNA: TGTGCCAGCAGTGGCGGCAGGAGGGCTGGGGCCAACGTCCTGACTTTC
CDR3: CASSGGRRAGANVLTF

J: TRBJ1-3
V: TRBV18
D: TRBD1
size: -
DNA: TGTGCCAGCTCACCTCAGGGGGCCCCCTCTGGAAACACCATATATTTT
CDR3: CASSPQGAPSGNTIYF

J: TRBJ1-4
V: TRBV15
D: -
size: -
DNA: TGTGCCACCAGCAGAGTAAGCGGAAAAAATGAAAAACTGTTTTTT
CDR3: CATSRVSGKNEKLFF

J: TRBJ2-1
V: TRBV6-6
D: TRBD2
size: -
DNA: TGTGCCAGCAGTACACCAGCGGGACTTGGGCGCGTTGAGCAGTTCTTC
CDR3: CASSTPAGLGRVEQFF

J: TRBJ2-7
V: TRBV4-2
D: TRBD2
size: few
DNA: TGTGCCAGCAGCCAAGATGGGCTAGCGGGTTACTCCTACGAGCAGTACTTC
CDR3: CASSQDGLAGYSYEQYF

J: TRBJ1-2
V: TRBV27
D: TRBD1
size: -
DNA: TGTGCCAGCAGGCCGACAGGGAGGTATGGCTACACCTTC
CDR3: CASRPTGRYGYTF

J: TRBJ2-3
V: TRBV4-2
D: -
size: few
DNA: TGTGCCAGCAGCCTAGAGCCTCTAGGGATCACAGATACGCAGTATTTT
CDR3: CASSLEPLGITDTQYF

J: TRBJ1-1
V: TRBV27
D: -
size: -
DNA: TGTGCCAGCAGTCTCAGACAGACAATGAACACTGAAGCTTTCTTT
CDR3: CASSLRQTMNTEAFF

J: TRBJ2-3
V: TRBV7-8
D: TRBD2
size: many
DNA: TGTGCCAGCAGCTTCCGTCCTAGCGGGATCCCAGATACGCAGTATTTT
CDR3: CASSFRPSGIPDTQYF

J: TRBJ2-7
V: TRBV20-1
D: -
size: few
DNA: TGCAGTGCGGGTCGGGACCTTAGCTCCTACGAGCAGTACTTC
CDR3: CSAGRDLSSYEQYF

J: TRBJ2-2
V: TRBV5-4
D: TRBD2
size: -
DNA: TGTGCCAGCAGCTGGAGCGGGGAGACCGGGGAGCTGTTTTTT
CDR3: CASSWSGETGELFF

J: TRBJ2-1
V: TRBV10-3
D: -
size: many
DNA: TGTGCCATCAGTGCCGTCGGCGCCGAAAACAATGAGCAGTTCTTC
CDR3: CAISAVGAENNEQFF

J: TRBJ2-1
V: TRBV7-9
D: -
size: -
DNA: TGTGCCAGCAGCTACCGACTAGGAGACAATGAGCAGTTCTTC
CDR3: CASSYRLGDNEQFF

J: TRBJ2-7
V: TRBV12-3/TRBV12-4
D: -
size: few
DNA: TGTGCCAGCAGTTCCCGGACCGCCTCGAGCTCCTACGAGCAGTACTTC
CDR3: CASSSRTASSSYEQYF

J: TRBJ1-3
V: TRBV12-5
D: -
size: -
DNA: TGTGCTAGTAGCCCCGGGGGACCCGGAAACACCATATATTTT
CDR3: CASSPGGPGNTIYF

J: TRBJ2-1
V: TRBV7-9
D: -
size: -
DNA: TGTGCCAGCAGCTTGGTAGAGCGCTCCTACAATGAGCAGTTCTTC
CDR3: CASSLVERSYNEQFF

J: TRBJ2-1
V: TRBV7-9
D: -
size: many
DNA: TGTGCCAGCAGCTTAGCAATGGGGAAATCCAATGAGCAGTTCTTC
CDR3: CASSLAMGKSNEQFF

J: TRBJ2-7
V: TRBV7-2
D: TRBD2
size: many
DNA: TGTGCCAGCAGCTTAGCGGGGACTAGCGGCTACTCCTACGAGCAGTACTTC
CDR3: CASSLAGTSGYSYEQYF

J: TRBJ2-6
V: TRBV11-2
D: TRBD1
size: few
DNA: TGTGCCAGCAGGTCGAACCGGGACAGGGTTGCTGGGGCCAACGTCCTGACTTTC
CDR3: CASRSNRDRVAGANVLTF

J: TRBJ2-7
V: TRBV7-4
D: TRBD1
size: -
DNA: TGTGCCAGCAGCTTAACGACAGGGTTCTCCTACGAGCAGTACTTC
CDR3: CASSLTTGFSYEQYF

J: TRBJ1-2
V: TRBV10-3
D: TRBD1
size: many
DNA: TGTGCCATCAGCCGTCCCGGGACAGGGAACTATGGCTACACCTTC
CDR3: CAISRPGTGNYGYTF

J: TRBJ1-2
V: TRBV27
D: -
size: -
DNA: TGTGCCTCCCACGGGGGCAGCTATGGCTACACCTTC
CDR3: CASHGGSYGYTF

J: TRBJ2-3
V: TRBV19
D: -
size: -
DNA: TGTGCCAGTAGTCCCCAACGGGGGCACGGATCAGCAGATACGCAGTATTTT
CDR3: CASSPQRGHGSADTQYF